A selection of T cell receptor beta chains follows, all from one sample in a study of blood T cell repertoires in COVID-19. The protocol was immunoSEQ multiplex PCR, while the TCRdb copy is restricted to in-frame clones and leaves out a portion. The data show about 49,000 clones, with about 86% seen just once and about a fifth held by the top ten. Sequencing used peripheral blood. Receptor source: a woman older than 75 with COVID-19, enrolled during active disease. The CDR3 runs from the conserved cysteine through the conserved F or W. Each record gives: D gene, clone size, V gene, J gene, CDR3 DNA, CDR3 protein. D genes are given only for firm matches. For some rows the clone size is stated as once, few or many, or as a class when expanded; others skip it.

TRBD1	once	TRBV19	TRBJ2-7	TGTGCCAGTACCCTGGACAGGAATCTCTACGAGCAGTACTTC	CASTLDRNLYEQYF
.	.	TRBV30	TRBJ2-1	TGTGCCTGGCTAAAGAACCCGGGAGAGCAGTTCTTC	CAWLKNPGEQFF
.	.	TRBV18	TRBJ1-2	TGTGCCAGCTCACCAAACAGCCAGATGTCGTACACCTTC	CASSPNSQMSYTF
.	.	TRBV7-9	TRBJ2-1	TGTGCCAGCAGCTTAGATTCGGCTAGCATTACCTACAATGAGCAGTTCTTC	CASSLDSASITYNEQFF
.	.	TRBV15	TRBJ2-2	TGTGCCACCAGCAGAGGACTAGGAGGGACGGGGGAGCTGTTTTTT	CATSRGLGGTGELFF
.	.	TRBV19	TRBJ1-1	TGTGCCAGTAGTCTGGCAGTTGAAGCTTTCTTT	CASSLAVEAFF
.	.	TRBV20-1	TRBJ2-7	TGCAGTGCTAGTCATTCGGGATACTGGCAGTACTTC	CSASHSGYWQYF
TRBD1	.	TRBV2	TRBJ1-5	TGTGCCAGCAGCCCGACAGGGGTCAATCAGCCCCAGCATTTT	CASSPTGVNQPQHF
.	few	TRBV2	TRBJ2-2	TGTGCCAGCAGTTACAGGACCGGGGAGCTGTTTTTT	CASSYRTGELFF
.	.	TRBV27	TRBJ2-7	TGTGCCAGCAGGTCCGTGGGTACTCGAGGCGAGCAGTACTTC	CASRSVGTRGEQYF
.	once	TRBV11-3	TRBJ2-1	TGTGCCAGCAGCTTTACTGCGAATGAGCAGTTCTTC	CASSFTANEQFF
.	.	TRBV10-3	TRBJ2-5	TGTGCCATCAGTGGTATGAGCGGCGAGACCCAGTACTTC	CAISGMSGETQYF
.	.	TRBV5-4	TRBJ2-7	TGTGCCAGCAGCTTTGGCGGGACCTACGAGCAGTACTTC	CASSFGGTYEQYF
TRBD1	.	TRBV11-2	TRBJ2-5	TGTGCCAGCACCCTGGGACAGCGAGAGACCCAGTACTTC	CASTLGQRETQYF
.	.	TRBV19	TRBJ1-5	TGTGCCAGTAGTAACCCACGGGGGGGCTATAGCAATCAGCCCCAGCATTTT	CASSNPRGGYSNQPQHF
.	.	TRBV2	TRBJ1-1	TGTGCCAGCAGTGAAGTAAACTCGAGGTTGACTGAAGCTTTCTTT	CASSEVNSRLTEAFF
.	once	TRBV5-4	TRBJ1-5	TGTGCCAGCAGCTCCGGAGGCGGCAATCAGCCCCAGCATTTT	CASSSGGGNQPQHF
.	.	TRBV7-2	TRBJ1-6	TGTGCCAGCAGCTTAGGTGGGGGGGTCAATTCACCCCTCCACTTT	CASSLGGGVNSPLHF
.	.	TRBV27	TRBJ1-5	TGTGCCAGCAGTCTCGCGGACAATCAGCCCCAGCATTTT	CASSLADNQPQHF
.	few	TRBV6-5	TRBJ2-7	TGTGCCAGCAGTTACTCGGCAGGGAACTACGAGCAGTACTTC	CASSYSAGNYEQYF
.	.	TRBV6-5	TRBJ1-2	TGTGCCAGCAGCCTACCAGGGCTTGGCTACACCTTC	CASSLPGLGYTF
TRBD2	.	TRBV3-1/TRBV3-2	TRBJ2-3	TGTGCCAGCAGCCAAACAGGACTAGCTTCTTTCAAGGATACGCAGTATTTT	CASSQTGLASFKDTQYF
TRBD2	.	TRBV13	TRBJ2-1	TGTGCCAGCAGTAGAAGCGGGAGCGTCTACAATGAGCAGTTCTTC	CASSRSGSVYNEQFF
TRBD2	.	TRBV19	TRBJ2-5	TGTGCCAGCCGAAGGGGAGGGAGAAGCGGAGAGACCCAGTACTTC	CASRRGGRSGETQYF